This T cell receptor (beta chain) was captured in a study of blood T cells in healthy people across ages. Combining a sample-barcoded 5' primer with a J-beta primer mix, a second PCR ran for 7 to 11 cycles. Each cDNA molecule carried a tag from a template-switch adaptor that contained 12 random nucleotides. TCRdb recomputed calls from the 5' RACE reads with MiXCR, one row per CDR3 protein. The profile shows about a million distinct CDR3 sequences, just over 50% of them singletons. This clonotype was found a few times. As yet, its antigen is unknown. Germline CDR1 reads LGHNA; CDR2 reads YSLEER. CDR3 length: 16 amino acids. V shed 3 bases, J shed 0 bases, and the junction held 5 bases outside the gene matches. Study-wide findings and caveats: TCR beta diversity was tightly associated with the proportion of naive T cells.

The chain has TRBV4-3 and TRBJ2-1; TRBD1 matches 7 bases. The sequence was collected from an older woman in good health. Sequencing was carried out using blood. The CDR3 reads CASSQNRGDSYNEQFF. Here the CDR3 DNA reads TGCGCCAGCAGCCAGAACAGGGGTGACTCCTACAATGAGCAGTTCTTC.